Listed below are T cell receptor beta chains from one sample, sequenced in a study of blood T cell repertoires in COVID-19. Sequencing was performed with immunoSEQ multiplex PCR; in TCRdb, only in-frame clones are kept and a portion is missing. There are some 63,000 clones in the sample; around three quarters occur only once, and over 30% lies in the top ten. The sample consisted of peripheral blood. The receptors were gathered from a human donor in a cohort sampled during active COVID-19. Both conserved end residues are part of each CDR3. The order of the fields is V gene, J gene, clone size, D gene, CDR3 protein, CDR3 DNA. D genes are given only for firm matches. Size tells how often a clone was seen (once, few, many) or the class of an expanded clone, and some rows leave it out.

>TRBV4-1|TRBJ2-1|.|TRBD2
CASSQGFSGSSYNEQFF
TGCGCCAGCAGCCAAGGTTTTAGCGGGAGTTCCTACAATGAGCAGTTCTTC
>TRBV3-1/TRBV3-2|TRBJ1-2|.|.
CASRQGYSYGYTF
TGTGCCAGCAGGCAGGGTTATTCCTATGGCTACACCTTC
>TRBV27|TRBJ1-1|.|.
CASSPFHPDRNTEAFF
TGTGCCAGCAGTCCCTTCCACCCAGACAGGAACACTGAAGCTTTCTTT
>TRBV4-1|TRBJ2-3|.|.
CASSQDYPDTQYF
TGCGCCAGCAGCCAAGACTATCCAGATACGCAGTATTTT
>TRBV5-1|TRBJ2-5|.|TRBD2
CASSLAGTSGAIQETQYF
TGCGCCAGCAGCTTGGCCGGGACTAGCGGAGCGATCCAAGAGACCCAGTACTTC
>TRBV28|TRBJ2-5|.|TRBD1
CASKTYRGQETQYF
TGTGCCAGCAAAACCTACAGGGGTCAAGAGACCCAGTACTTC
>TRBV7-9|TRBJ1-5|.|.
CASSYQSSNQPQHF
TGTGCCAGCAGCTACCAGTCAAGCAATCAGCCCCAGCATTTT
>TRBV5-5|TRBJ2-1|.|.
CASSVGLEQFF
TGTGCCAGCAGCGTGGGTCTTGAGCAGTTCTTC
>TRBV20-1|TRBJ2-5|.|TRBD1
CSADRAETQYF
TGCAGTGCGGACAGGGCGGAGACCCAGTACTTC
>TRBV4-2|TRBJ2-1|.|TRBD1
CASSQERGLVDEQFF
TGTGCCAGCAGCCAAGAGAGGGGGCTTGTTGATGAGCAGTTCTTC
>TRBV2|TRBJ2-5|.|.
CASSGHPQETQYF
TGTGCCAGCAGTGGACATCCCCAAGAGACCCAGTACTTC
>TRBV16|TRBJ1-5|.|.
CASSPSGRDQPQHF
TGTGCCAGCAGCCCCTCTGGGAGGGATCAGCCCCAGCATTTT
>TRBV15|TRBJ2-1|few|TRBD2
CATSRDLLSSGAYNEQFF
TGTGCCACCAGCAGAGATCTCTTGAGTAGCGGGGCCTACAATGAGCAGTTCTTC
>TRBV9|TRBJ2-3|.|TRBD2
CASSVTSGTDTQYF
TGTGCCAGCAGCGTTACTAGCGGCACAGATACGCAGTATTTT
>TRBV5-4|TRBJ1-1|.|TRBD1
CASSRTGGTEAFF
TGTGCCAGCAGCCGGACAGGGGGAACTGAAGCTTTCTTT
>TRBV3-1/TRBV3-2|TRBJ2-7|.|TRBD2
CASSPRAGSGRLSYEQYF
TGTGCCAGCAGCCCAAGGGCGGGTAGCGGGAGACTCTCCTACGAGCAGTACTTC
>TRBV19|TRBJ2-1|few|TRBD1
CASSIGQGAPNEQFF
TGTGCCAGTAGTATAGGACAGGGGGCACCCAATGAGCAGTTCTTC
>TRBV19|TRBJ1-4|.|.
CASDDRKFEKLFF
TGTGCCAGCGATGACAGGAAATTCGAAAAACTGTTTTTT
>TRBV6-5|TRBJ2-7|once|TRBD1
CASSPGTGVNEQYF
TGTGCCAGCAGTCCCGGGACAGGGGTGAACGAGCAGTACTTC
>TRBV4-2|TRBJ1-5|.|TRBD1
CASSPQTGLGQPQHF
TGTGCCAGCAGCCCACAGACAGGGTTGGGTCAGCCCCAGCATTTT
>TRBV5-5|TRBJ2-3|.|.
CASSLDRGLRADTQYF
TGTGCCAGCAGCTTGGATAGGGGCCTAAGGGCAGATACGCAGTATTTT
>TRBV15|TRBJ2-5|.|TRBD2
CATSLGAGAETQYF
TGTGCCACCAGCCTGGGAGCGGGAGCAGAGACCCAGTACTTC
>TRBV5-1|TRBJ2-3|.|TRBD2
CASSLTVTSGGTDTQYF
TGCGCCAGCAGCTTGACCGTGACTAGCGGGGGCACAGATACGCAGTATTTT
>TRBV5-1|TRBJ2-2|once|TRBD1
CASGQGSVTGELFF
TGCGCCAGCGGACAGGGGTCGGTAACCGGGGAGCTGTTTTTT
>TRBV7-6|TRBJ2-1|.|.
CASSLGGRSAYNEQFF
TGTGCCAGCAGCTTAGGAGGGCGGTCCGCCTACAATGAGCAGTTCTTC
>TRBV30|TRBJ2-7|.|TRBD2
CAWSVGGAYEQYF
TGTGCCTGGAGTGTCGGGGGGGCCTACGAGCAGTACTTC
>TRBV5-1|TRBJ2-7|few|TRBD2
CASSWTSGASEQYF
TGCGCCAGCAGCTGGACTAGCGGGGCCTCCGAGCAGTACTTC
>TRBV4-2|TRBJ2-7|.|.
CASSRQGYEQYF
TGTGCCAGCAGCCGGCAGGGGTACGAGCAGTACTTC
>TRBV6-5|TRBJ1-6|few|.
CASRELGPLHF
TGTGCCAGCCGGGAGTTGGGGCCCCTCCACTTT
>TRBV7-6|TRBJ1-1|once|TRBD1
CASSLGGQAGEAFF
TGTGCCAGCAGCTTGGGGGGACAGGCGGGTGAAGCTTTCTTT
>TRBV7-6|TRBJ2-1|.|.
CASSLLWQDEQFF
TGTGCCAGCAGCTTACTGTGGCAGGATGAGCAGTTCTTC
>TRBV28|TRBJ1-2|.|.
CASRLGGSRGYTF
TGTGCCAGCAGATTGGGAGGGTCGAGGGGCTACACCTTC
>TRBV11-2|TRBJ2-1|.|.
CASSYMDSLNEQFF
TGTGCCAGCAGCTACATGGACAGCCTCAATGAGCAGTTCTTC
>TRBV4-1|TRBJ2-1|.|TRBD2
CASSQGRLAGGREQFF
TGCGCCAGCAGCCAAGGCCGACTAGCGGGGGGTAGGGAGCAGTTCTTC
>TRBV11-2|TRBJ1-5|.|TRBD1
CASSPTGGNQPQHF
TGTGCCAGCAGCCCGACAGGGGGCAATCAGCCCCAGCATTTT
>TRBV2|TRBJ2-3|.|TRBD2
CASSEWLAGTDTQYF
TGTGCCAGCAGTGAGTGGCTAGCGGGCACAGATACGCAGTATTTT
>TRBV9|TRBJ2-2|few|.
CASSFSGYDTGELFF
TGTGCCAGCAGCTTTAGCGGCTATGATACCGGGGAGCTGTTTTTT
>TRBV6-5|TRBJ1-5|.|TRBD1
CASIYRGENSNQPQHF
TGTGCCAGCATTTACAGGGGTGAGAATAGCAATCAGCCCCAGCATTTT
>TRBV24-1|TRBJ2-1|.|.
CATSGRGSYNEQFF
TGTGCCACCAGTGGGAGGGGCTCCTACAATGAGCAGTTCTTC
>TRBV28|TRBJ2-1|.|TRBD2
CASSPAGVAGEKGNEQFF
TGTGCCAGCAGTCCGGCTGGAGTAGCGGGAGAGAAGGGGAATGAGCAGTTCTTC
>TRBV27|TRBJ1-2|once|.
CASSPRRGSHYGYTF
TGTGCCAGCAGCCCTCGACGGGGATCTCATTATGGCTACACCTTC
>TRBV5-1|TRBJ2-1|.|.
CASSLQSGLSYNEQFF
TGCGCCAGCAGCTTGCAGAGCGGTCTCTCCTACAATGAGCAGTTCTTC
>TRBV30|TRBJ1-4|.|TRBD1
CAWSPADRGEKLFF
TGTGCCTGGAGTCCAGCCGACAGGGGGGAAAAACTGTTTTTT
>TRBV9|TRBJ2-2|once|.
CASSVASGRNGELFF
TGTGCCAGCAGCGTAGCTTCAGGGCGGAACGGGGAGCTGTTTTTT
>TRBV2|TRBJ2-1|.|.
CASSEDGRGNEQFF
TGTGCCAGCAGTGAAGACGGAAGGGGCAATGAGCAGTTCTTC
>TRBV7-8|TRBJ2-2|.|.
CASSPSPGSLNGELFF
TGTGCCAGCAGCCCATCCCCCGGGAGTCTAAACGGGGAGCTGTTTTTT
>TRBV15|TRBJ2-5|.|.
CATSREKAGYTQETQYF
TGTGCCACCAGCAGAGAGAAGGCAGGGTACACCCAAGAGACCCAGTACTTC
>TRBV18|TRBJ2-7|few|TRBD2
CASSQAAGVGSYEQYF
TGTGCCAGCTCGCAGGCGGCGGGAGTAGGATCCTACGAGCAGTACTTC
>TRBV18|TRBJ2-5|.|TRBD1
CASSGTGTASQETQYF
TGTGCCAGCTCAGGAACCGGGACAGCTTCCCAAGAGACCCAGTACTTC
>TRBV6-5|TRBJ1-2|.|TRBD1
CASSTGGANYGYTF
TGTGCCAGCAGTACAGGGGGTGCTAACTATGGCTACACCTTC
>TRBV12-3/TRBV12-4|TRBJ1-1|.|.
CASSLGLGDAFF
TGTGCCAGCAGTTTGGGGCTAGGGGATGCTTTCTTT
>TRBV4-3|TRBJ1-2|.|.
CASSQGDLNYGYTF
TGCGCCAGCAGCCAAGGGGACTTAAACTATGGCTACACCTTC
>TRBV6-5|TRBJ1-6|.|.
CASSWTENSPLHF
TGTGCCAGCTCATGGACTGAAAATTCACCCCTCCACTTT
>TRBV6-6|TRBJ2-4|.|.
CASKPTGMDIQYF
TGTGCCAGCAAGCCAACAGGAATGGACATTCAGTACTTC
>TRBV29-1|TRBJ2-3|.|.
CSVEETQGSPDTQYF
TGCAGCGTTGAAGAAACGCAGGGCTCCCCAGATACGCAGTATTTT
>TRBV7-9|TRBJ1-4|.|TRBD1
CASSLTTGEEKLFF
TGTGCCAGCAGCTTAACGACAGGGGAGGAAAAACTGTTTTTT
>TRBV14|TRBJ2-2|.|TRBD2
CASSQRGTTSLNTGELFF
TGTGCCAGCAGCCAAAGAGGGACTACCTCTCTGAACACCGGGGAGCTGTTTTTT
>TRBV30|TRBJ2-5|.|TRBD1
CAWNRGLQETQYF
TGTGCCTGGAACAGGGGCCTCCAAGAGACCCAGTACTTC
>TRBV5-5|TRBJ1-2|.|.
CASSGAAMGYGYTF
TGTGCCAGCAGCGGGGCAGCAATGGGCTATGGCTACACCTTC